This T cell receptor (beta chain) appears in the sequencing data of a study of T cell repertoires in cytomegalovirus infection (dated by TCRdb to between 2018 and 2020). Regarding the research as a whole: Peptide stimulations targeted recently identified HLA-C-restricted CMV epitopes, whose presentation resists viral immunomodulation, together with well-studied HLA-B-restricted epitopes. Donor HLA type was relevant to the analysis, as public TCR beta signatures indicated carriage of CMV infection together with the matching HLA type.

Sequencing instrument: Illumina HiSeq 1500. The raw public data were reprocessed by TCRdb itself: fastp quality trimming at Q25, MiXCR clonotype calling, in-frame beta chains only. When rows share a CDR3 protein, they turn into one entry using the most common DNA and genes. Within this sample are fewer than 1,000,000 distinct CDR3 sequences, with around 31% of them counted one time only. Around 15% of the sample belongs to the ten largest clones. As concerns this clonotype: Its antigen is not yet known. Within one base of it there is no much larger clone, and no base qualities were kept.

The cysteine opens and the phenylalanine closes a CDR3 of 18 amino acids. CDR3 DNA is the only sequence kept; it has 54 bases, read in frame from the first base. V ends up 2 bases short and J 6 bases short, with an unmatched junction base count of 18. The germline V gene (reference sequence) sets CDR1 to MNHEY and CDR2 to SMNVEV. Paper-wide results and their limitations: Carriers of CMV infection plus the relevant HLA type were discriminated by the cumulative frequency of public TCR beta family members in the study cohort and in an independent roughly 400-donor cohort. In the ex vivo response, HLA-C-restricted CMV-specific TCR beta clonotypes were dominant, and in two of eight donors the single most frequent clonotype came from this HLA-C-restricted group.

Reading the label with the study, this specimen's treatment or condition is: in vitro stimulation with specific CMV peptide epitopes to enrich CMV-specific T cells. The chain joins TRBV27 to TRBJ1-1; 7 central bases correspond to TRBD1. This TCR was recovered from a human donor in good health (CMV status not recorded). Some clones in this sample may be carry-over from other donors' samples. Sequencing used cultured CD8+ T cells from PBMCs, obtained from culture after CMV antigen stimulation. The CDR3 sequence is CASSLPPPDREPSPEAFF. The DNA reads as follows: TGTGCCAGCAGTTTACCCCCCCCCGACAGGGAACCTTCTCCTGAAGCTTTCTTT.